The clone carrying this T cell receptor beta chain was observed many times. Its specificity is not known. The sample comes from a study of T cells in Graves' hyperthyroidism and ophthalmopathy. General observations from the study: Model predictions of ophthalmopathy came a median around 7.1 months before onset.

Exclusion of patients followed from uncontrolled infection, other autoimmune disease, pregnancy or lactation. Diagnosis rested on symptoms, serum thyroxine and TRAb, thyroid ultrasound, and orbital computed tomography. Amplification of TCR beta CDR3 regions used RNA as the template. A set of HTBI primers served as the primers for a first-round RT-PCR of the TCR CDR3. MiXCR, applied by TCRdb to the multiplex PCR reads, yields one record per CDR3 protein. The sample has some 250,000 distinct CDR3 sequences; about 14% are singletons. The receptor was derived from a woman in her 40s with Graves' hyperthyroidism that later progressed to Graves' ophthalmopathy. Sequencing was done on a sample of blood.

The CDR3 sequence is CASSPRGRLMNTEAFF. The CDR3 coding sequence is TGTGCCAGCAGTCCAAGGGGGCGATTGATGAACACTGAAGCTTTCTTT. J is TRBJ1-1 and V is TRBV12-3 or TRBV12-4; 7 bases are shared with TRBD1. The CDR3 runs 16 residues. V shed 5 bases and J 0 bases; nucleotides not matched to a gene: 9.